One T cell receptor beta chain is described in this entry. The antigen this receptor binds is unknown. No much larger clone is present one base from it, and per-base qualities are unavailable. Libraries were built with 5' RACE. Sequenced using an Illumina HiSeq 2500. A second PCR of about 7 to 12 cycles was performed with a sample-barcoded 5' primer and a J-beta primer mix. A unique molecular identifier was introduced onto each TCR beta cDNA molecule by a template-switch 5' adaptor carrying 12 random nucleotides. Each sample yielded at least 3 million CDR3-containing paired-end reads. First-strand cDNA was synthesized from all RNA with the Mint cDNA synthesis kit, primed by a TRBC-specific oligonucleotide. Following uracil-DNA glycosylase treatment, a first 18-cycle PCR with universal primers M1SS and BC2_uni_R was performed on all cDNA. The study's processing was this. Each sample was normalized by randomly selecting 1 million high-quality reads, each carrying a distinct molecular identifier. Reads sharing molecular identifiers were discarded rather than binned into consensus sequences. MiTCR, set to a Q25 quality threshold and the strictest error-elimination algorithm, was used for CDR3 identification, clonotype clustering and error correction. A nonparametric unseen species model with Euler transformation was used to estimate a lower bound on total TCR beta diversity. TCRdb reanalyzed the raw reads on its own, using fastp at Q25 for trimming and MiXCR for clone calling, and kept in-frame beta chains. Each CDR3 protein gets just one entry, which takes the most common genes and DNA from the rows behind it. These V and J calls rely on TCRdb rather than the paper's analysis. The sample includes 540,000 or so distinct CDR3 sequences, with 40% to 50% observed a single time. Together, the top ten hold 20% to 25% of the sample.

This sample stems from a study of blood T cells in healthy people across ages (dated by TCRdb to about 2015). Concerning the study at large: Template switching captured roughly one uniquely barcoded TCR beta cDNA molecule per two T cells in model experiments. Age-related changes in TCR beta repertoire diversity were measured in the study by deep sequencing normalized with unique cDNA molecular identifiers. Four age groups were formed from the donors: young (average 16 years), middle-aged (approximately 39), aged (under 70) and long-lived (more than 75). Donors of different ages were randomly distributed across sequencing lanes to avoid experimental bias. For two donors (one aged 18 to 29 and one aged 80 or older), the study analyzed two additional independent replicas of 1 million unique cDNA reads from the same blood draw. Overall study outcomes, separate from this receptor: The percentage of naive T cells measured by flow cytometry correlated strongly with observed TCR beta diversity. Bulk unsorted PBMC profiling prevented conclusive comparison of naive and antigen-experienced compartments. Estimates of total diversity based on one million sequenced T cells were regarded as lower bounds and as underestimates. The long-lived group showed more naive CD4+ T cells, fewer expanded clones and increased TCR diversity than the aged group, suggesting age selection. The CMV infection status of donors was not known, potentially confounding age-related changes in expanded clonotypes. As age increased, observed TCR beta diversity per million T cells dropped in a roughly linear way, and a significant reduction was already evident by age around 41.

Systemically healthy Caucasian individuals from Russia, 35 to 50 in total and aged roughly 6 to 100 years, were included as donors. Each donor gave about 9.7 milliliters of peripheral blood, drawn into EDTA-treated Vacutainer tubes. Ficoll-Paque density-gradient centrifugation was used to isolate PBMCs, with at least 6.5 million per sample. Trizol reagent was used to extract total RNA from PBMCs, with at least 5 micrograms per sample. Naive CD45RAhigh/CD27high T cell percentages were measured by flow cytometry on a PBMC aliquot from every donor. The CDR3 spans 17 residues, from the cysteine through the phenylalanine. Only the CDR3 DNA stays, 51 bases, in frame from base 1. Via the germline V gene, CDR1 is SGHTA and CDR2 FQGNSA. Trimming takes 1 base off V and 4 bases off J; junction bases not matched to a gene: 4.

The sequence is built from TRBV7-2 and TRBJ2-3, and TRBD2 aligns with 14 junction nucleotides. Sample: blood. The source is an elderly man in good health. The DNA is TGTGCCAGCAGCTTAGAGACTAGCGGGAGGGTCGCAGATACGCAGTATTTT. It codes for CASSLETSGRVADTQYF.